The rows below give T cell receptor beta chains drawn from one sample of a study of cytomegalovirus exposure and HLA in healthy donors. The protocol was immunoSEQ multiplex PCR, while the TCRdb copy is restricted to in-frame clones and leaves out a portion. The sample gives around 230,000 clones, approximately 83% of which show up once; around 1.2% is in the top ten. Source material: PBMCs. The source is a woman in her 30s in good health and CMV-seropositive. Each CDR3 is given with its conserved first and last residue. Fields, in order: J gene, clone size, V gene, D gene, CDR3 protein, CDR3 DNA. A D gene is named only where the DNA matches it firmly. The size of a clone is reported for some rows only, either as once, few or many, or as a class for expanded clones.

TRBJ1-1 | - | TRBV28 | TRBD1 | CASSSRQGAGTEAFF | TGTGCCAGCAGTTCTCGACAGGGGGCGGGCACTGAAGCTTTCTTT
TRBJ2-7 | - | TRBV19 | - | CASSIHEEAYEQYF | TGTGCCAGTAGTATTCATGAGGAGGCCTACGAGCAGTACTTC
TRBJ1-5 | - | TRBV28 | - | CASSPAQRHNQPQHF | TGTGCCAGCAGCCCTGCCCAGAGGCACAATCAGCCCCAGCATTTT
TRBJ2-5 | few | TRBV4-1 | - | CASSLAFGQAMETQYF | TGCGCCAGCAGCCTTGCCTTCGGCCAGGCAATGGAGACCCAGTACTTC
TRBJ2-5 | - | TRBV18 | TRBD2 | CASSRRGGRQETQYF | TGTGCCAGCTCACGCCGCGGGGGTCGTCAAGAGACCCAGTACTTC
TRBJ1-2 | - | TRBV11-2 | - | CASSSQAYAGDYGYTF | TGTGCCAGCAGCTCCCAGGCTTACGCAGGGGACTATGGCTACACCTTC
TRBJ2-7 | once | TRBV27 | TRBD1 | CASSLTAGGKIHEQYF | TGTGCCAGCAGTTTAACCGCAGGGGGCAAAATCCACGAGCAGTACTTC
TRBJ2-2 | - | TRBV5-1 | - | CASSFGRSGGRNTGELFF | TGCGCCAGCAGCTTTGGGCGGTCTGGGGGCAGGAACACCGGGGAGCTGTTTTTT
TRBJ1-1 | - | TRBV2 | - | CASSEAGENTEAFF | TGTGCCAGCAGTGAAGCCGGGGAGAACACTGAAGCTTTCTTT
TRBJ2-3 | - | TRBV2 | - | CASGINGGTADTQYF | TGTGCCAGCGGGATCAATGGGGGGACCGCAGATACGCAGTATTTT
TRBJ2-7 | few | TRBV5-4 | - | CASSLVGDFPSYEQYF | TGTGCCAGCAGCTTGGTAGGAGACTTCCCCTCCTACGAGCAGTACTTC
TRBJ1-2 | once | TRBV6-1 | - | CASDRYGGRDYGYTF | TGTGCCAGCGACCGTTATGGGGGCCGGGACTATGGCTACACCTTC
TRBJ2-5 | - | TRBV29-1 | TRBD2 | CSVLIPGTTRQETQYF | TGCAGCGTTCTGATACCCGGGACTACAAGACAAGAGACCCAGTACTTC
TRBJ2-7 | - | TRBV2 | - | CASSGSTGTYEQYF | TGTGCCAGCAGTGGATCAACCGGGACCTACGAGCAGTACTTC
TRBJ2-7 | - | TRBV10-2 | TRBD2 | CASSALQGLAGGNLYEQYF | TGCGCCAGCAGCGCCCTCCAAGGACTAGCGGGAGGAAATCTATACGAGCAGTACTTC
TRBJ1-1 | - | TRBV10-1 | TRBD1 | CASGPGGSSTEAFF | TGCGCCAGCGGCCCAGGGGGCTCTAGCACTGAAGCTTTCTTT
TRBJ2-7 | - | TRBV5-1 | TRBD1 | CASSNRGDYEQYF | TGCGCCAGCAGCAACAGGGGGGACTACGAGCAGTACTTC
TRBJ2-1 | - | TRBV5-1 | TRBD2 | CASSSYTSGGTYNEQFF | TGCGCCAGCAGCTCGTATACTAGCGGGGGAACCTACAATGAGCAGTTCTTC
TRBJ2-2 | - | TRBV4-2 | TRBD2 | CASSQDRLAGGELFF | TGTGCCAGCAGCCAAGATCGACTAGCGGGCGGGGAGCTGTTTTTT
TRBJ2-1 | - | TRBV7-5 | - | CVRSLGAGYDNEQFF | TGTGTCAGAAGCTTGGGAGCGGGATATGACAATGAGCAGTTCTTC
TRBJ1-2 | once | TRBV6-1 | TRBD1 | CASGGTGPDGYTF | TGTGCCAGCGGGGGGACAGGCCCGGATGGCTACACCTTC
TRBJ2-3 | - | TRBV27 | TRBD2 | CASSPLAELDTQYF | TGTGCCAGCAGTCCTCTAGCGGAACTAGATACGCAGTATTTT
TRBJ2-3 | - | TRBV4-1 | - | CASSQRSPGTDTQYF | TGCGCCAGCAGCCAACGTAGCCCCGGCACAGATACGCAGTATTTT
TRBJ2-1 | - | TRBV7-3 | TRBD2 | CASSSRGSGRVDEQFF | TGTGCCAGCAGCTCTCGGGGTAGCGGGAGAGTCGATGAGCAGTTCTTC
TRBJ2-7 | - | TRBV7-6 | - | CASSPLGQRSSYEQYF | TGTGCCAGCAGTCCTTTAGGACAGCGGAGCTCCTACGAGCAGTACTTC
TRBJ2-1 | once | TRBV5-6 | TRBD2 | CASSLEVSGRNNEQFF | TGTGCCAGCAGCTTGGAAGTTAGCGGGAGAAACAATGAGCAGTTCTTC
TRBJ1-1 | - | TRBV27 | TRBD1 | CASSLKGAASMNTEAFF | TGTGCCAGCAGTTTAAAGGGGGCAGCCAGTATGAACACTGAAGCTTTCTTT
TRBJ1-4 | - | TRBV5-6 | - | CASSFRGFNEKLFF | TGTGCCAGCAGCTTTAGGGGATTTAATGAAAAACTGTTTTTT
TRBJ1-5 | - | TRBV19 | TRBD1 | CASRGTTTGGNQPQHF | TGTGCCAGTAGAGGGACGACAACAGGGGGCAATCAGCCCCAGCATTTT
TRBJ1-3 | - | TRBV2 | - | CASSEPAAGNTIYF | TGTGCCAGCAGTGAACCGGCGGCTGGAAACACCATATATTTT
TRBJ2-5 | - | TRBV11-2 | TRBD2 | CASSLELAGVQETQYF | TGTGCCAGCAGCTTAGAACTAGCGGGTGTCCAAGAGACCCAGTACTTC
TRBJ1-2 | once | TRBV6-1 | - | CAAEEETRGYTF | TGTGCCGCTGAAGAGGAGACGCGTGGCTACACCTTC
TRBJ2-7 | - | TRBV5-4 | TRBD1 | CASGSSTGVIPYEQYF | TGTGCCAGCGGATCATCCACAGGGGTTATCCCTTACGAGCAGTACTTC
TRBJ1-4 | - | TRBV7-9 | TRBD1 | CASNTGVYATNEKLFF | TGTGCCAGCAACACAGGGGTATATGCAACTAATGAAAAACTGTTTTTT
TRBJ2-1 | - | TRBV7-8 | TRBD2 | CASSFPGLAGALGYNEQFF | TGTGCCAGCAGCTTTCCGGGACTAGCGGGAGCTTTGGGCTACAATGAGCAGTTCTTC
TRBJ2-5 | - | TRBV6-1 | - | CASSVDREETQYF | TGTGCCAGCAGCGTAGACAGAGAAGAGACCCAGTACTTC
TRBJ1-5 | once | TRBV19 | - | CASSIEAGNQPQHF | TGTGCCAGTAGTATAGAGGCAGGGAATCAGCCCCAGCATTTT
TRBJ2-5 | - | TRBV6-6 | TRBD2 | CASSRTSGRLGETQYF | TGTGCCAGCAGCCGGACTAGCGGGAGATTAGGAGAGACCCAGTACTTC
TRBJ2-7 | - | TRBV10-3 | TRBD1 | CAIRSDRGVYEQYF | TGTGCCATCAGATCCGACAGGGGGGTCTACGAGCAGTACTTC
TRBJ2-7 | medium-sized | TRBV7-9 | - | CASSRQTRAYEQYF | TGTGCCAGCAGCCGGCAGACTAGAGCCTACGAGCAGTACTTC
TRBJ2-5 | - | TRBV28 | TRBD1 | CASRIGGPQETQYF | TGTGCCAGCAGAATAGGGGGCCCCCAAGAGACCCAGTACTTC
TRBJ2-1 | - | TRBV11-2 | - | CASSPGREQFF | TGTGCCAGCAGCCCGGGGAGGGAGCAGTTCTTC
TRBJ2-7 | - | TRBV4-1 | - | CASSQSWTSPSSYEQYF | TGCGCCAGCAGCCAATCCTGGACTTCCCCATCCTCCTACGAGCAGTACTTC
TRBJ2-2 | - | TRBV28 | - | CASGAVIGELFF | TGTGCCAGCGGGGCAGTAATCGGGGAGCTGTTTTTT
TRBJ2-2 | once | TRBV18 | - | CASSSTGNTGELFF | TGTGCCAGCTCATCGACAGGGAACACCGGGGAGCTGTTTTTT